Here is one T cell receptor beta chain with its context. The entry originates in a study of shared clonotypes between healthy human individuals. V lost 5 bases, J lost 3 bases, and 16 bases lay in between. The germline V gene has CDR1 LNHDA and CDR2 SQIVND (reference sequence). This CDR3 comprises 15 residues. On ten immunoSEQ deep assay plates, unsorted PBMC DNA was sequenced. Generated by immunoSEQ multiplex PCR, the TCRdb table keeps only in-frame clones and is missing some. The profile shows over 400,000 clones, 78% of them singletons. Sequenced: PBMCs. The clonotype was recovered from a woman in her thirties or forties in good health. Some clones in this sample may be carry-over from other donors' samples. V usage is TRBV19 and J usage is TRBJ1-1, with D perhaps TRBD1 (6 bases). CDR3 DNA sequence: TGTGCCAGTAGTCCAGTTACAGGGAGGGACACTGAAGCTTTCTTT. Translating gives CASSPVTGRDTEAFF.